A selection of T cell receptor beta chains follows, all from one sample in a study of post-analysis software for immune sequencing data. TCRdb analysed the PCR reads with MiXCR anew, one entry per CDR3 protein. The sample includes 650,000 to 850,000 distinct CDR3 sequences, around 53% seen only once; the top ten take roughly 4.4%. Sequenced: blood. Every receptor here comes from a girl aged 5-17 years with multiple sclerosis. Each CDR3 is given with its conserved first and last residue. The order of the fields is J gene, D gene, V gene, clone size, CDR3 protein, CDR3 DNA. D genes are given only for firm matches. Size tells how often a clone was seen (once, few, many) or the class of an expanded clone, and some rows leave it out.

TRBJ2-3 | TRBD2 | TRBV20-1 | NA | CSARDSGSITDTQYF | TGCAGTGCTAGAGACAGCGGGAGTATAACAGATACGCAGTATTTT
TRBJ2-7 | TRBD1 | TRBV6-1 | NA | CASKGQEWVSYEQYF | TGTGCCAGCAAAGGACAGGAATGGGTGTCCTACGAGCAGTACTTC
TRBJ1-2 | TRBD1 | TRBV2 | few | CASSESVGGFGYTF | TGTGCCAGCAGTGAATCCGTAGGGGGCTTTGGCTACACCTTC
TRBJ1-4 | NA | TRBV11-2 | once | CASSLAGAVNEKLFF | TGTGCCAGCAGCTTAGCCGGGGCGGTTAATGAAAAACTGTTTTTT
TRBJ2-1 | NA | TRBV7-6 | once | CASSFEGSQDEQFF | TGTGCCAGCAGCTTCGAGGGTAGTCAGGATGAGCAGTTCTTC
TRBJ2-7 | NA | TRBV4-1 | NA | CASSQPTDSYEQYF | TGCGCCAGCAGCCAACCGACAGACTCCTACGAGCAGTACTTC
TRBJ2-5 | NA | TRBV10-3 | NA | CAISESIQTVPGAQYF | TGTGCCATCAGTGAGTCGATCCAGACAGTACCCGGGGCCCAGTACTTC
TRBJ2-1 | NA | TRBV20-1 | NA | CSARVKRGSSYNEQFF | TGCAGTGCTAGAGTTAAACGGGGGAGCTCCTACAATGAGCAGTTCTTC
TRBJ2-7 | NA | TRBV20-1 | few | CSASHPGYEQYF | TGCAGTGCTTCCCACCCGGGCTACGAGCAGTACTTC
TRBJ1-6 | NA | TRBV6-5 | NA | CASSPEEPPYNSPLHF | TGTGCCAGCAGCCCCGAGGAGCCGCCATATAATTCACCCCTCCACTTT
TRBJ2-3 | NA | TRBV20-1 | few | CSAKRDTQYF | TGCAGTGCTAAGAGGGATACGCAGTATTTT
TRBJ2-7 | TRBD1 | TRBV2 | few | CASSELQGSYEQYF | TGTGCCAGCAGTGAATTACAGGGGAGCTACGAGCAGTACTTC
TRBJ1-2 | NA | TRBV10-3 | NA | CAIIQEPHGYTF | TGTGCCATCATTCAGGAGCCCCATGGCTACACCTTC
TRBJ2-7 | TRBD2 | TRBV5-1 | NA | CASSLAIAGASSYEQYF | TGCGCCAGCAGCTTGGCAATAGCGGGGGCCAGCTCCTACGAGCAGTACTTC
TRBJ2-7 | NA | TRBV5-1 | once | CASSLLDTPNLYEQYF | TGCGCCAGCAGCTTGCTGGACACCCCGAACCTCTACGAGCAGTACTTC
TRBJ1-4 | NA | TRBV10-3 | NA | CATTGGGEKLFF | TGTGCCACCACGGGGGGAGGTGAAAAACTGTTTTTT
TRBJ2-4 | NA | TRBV7-9 | NA | CASSQIGASQSQQYF | TGTGCCAGCAGCCAAATCGGGGCTAGTCAAAGCCAGCAGTACTTC
TRBJ2-7 | TRBD2 | TRBV6-5 | few | CASSHSGRAYEQYF | TGTGCCAGCAGTCATAGCGGGAGGGCCTACGAGCAGTACTTC
TRBJ2-1 | NA | TRBV5-1 | NA | CASSLGTSSGRNEQFF | TGCGCCAGCAGCTTGGGTACTTCCTCCGGGCGCAATGAGCAGTTCTTC
TRBJ1-1 | NA | TRBV5-1 | NA | CASSPGPMNTEAFF | TGTGCCAGCAGCCCAGGGCCCATGAACACTGAAGCTTTCTTT
TRBJ2-7 | TRBD1 | TRBV12-3/TRBV12-4 | few | CASSRQGSNQYF | TGTGCCAGCAGCCGACAGGGAAGCAATCAGTACTTC
TRBJ2-7 | TRBD1 | TRBV29-1 | few | CSVVRGLGEQYF | TGCAGCGTCGTCAGGGGGCTTGGCGAGCAGTACTTC